These 25 T cell receptor beta chains originate from one sample sequenced in a study of blood T cell repertoires in COVID-19. Profiled with immunoSEQ multiplex PCR; TCRdb holds only in-frame clones, not every one. The table shows 240,000 or so clones, with approximately 84% occurring only once. Material: PBMCs or T cells enriched from blood (not recorded which). These receptors came from a woman between 40 and 50 years old with acute COVID-19.

V is TRBV14 and J is TRBJ2-4; a possible D gene is TRBD1 (5 bases). The germline V gene has CDR1 SGHDN and CDR2 FVKESK. Trimming removed 4 bases from V and 8 bases from J, with 15 bases in between. The CDR3 is made up of 14 amino acids. As DNA, the CDR3 is TGTGCCAGCAGCCGGCGCCAGGGTGAGGACATTCAGTACTTC. It specifies CASSRRQGEDIQYF. Together with reference TRBV14 and TRBJ2-4, the CDR3 gives the full variable domain: EAGVTQFPSHSVIEKGQTVTLRCDPISGHDNLYWYRRVMGKEIKFLLHFVKESKQDESGMPNNRFLAERTGGTYSTLKVQPAELEDSGVYFCASSRRQGEDIQYFGAGTRLSVL.

The chain couples TRBV5-3 to TRBJ2-2; TRBD2 agrees at 9 bases. TRBV5-3 is an open reading frame, and its role is uncertain. Losses at the gene ends were 4 bases for V and 1 base for J; bases not matched to a gene: 5. The CDR3 runs to 16 residues. The CDR3 reads CARSTVLAGNTGELFF. For the CDR3, the DNA is TGTGCCAGAAGCACCGTACTAGCGGGGAACACCGGGGAGCTGTTTTTT.

This clone has only one observation. The V gene is TRBV7-3, the J gene TRBJ1-4; D is perhaps TRBD1 (6 bases). The CDR3 is 13 amino acids. Trimming pared 5 bases from V and 8 bases from J, leaving 12 bases between. Germline V gene sequence: CDR1 SGHTA, CDR2 FQGTGA. The CDR3 coding sequence is TGTGCCAGCAGCCCAAATGGGGGCGAAAAACTGTTTTTT. Translation: CASSPNGGEKLFF. Together with reference TRBV7-3 and TRBJ1-4, the CDR3 gives the full variable domain: GAGVSQTPSNKVTEKGKYVELRCDPISGHTALYWYRQSLGQGPEFLIYFQGTGAADDSGLPNDRFFAVRPEGSVSTLKIQRTERGDSAVYLCASSPNGGEKLFFGSGTQLSVL.

This clone was seen a few times. V usage is TRBV5-1 and J usage is TRBJ2-2; TRBD2 matches 12 bases. Looked up from germline, CDR1 is SGHRS and CDR2 is YFSETQ. Trimming removed 3 bases from V and 6 bases from J; junction bases left unmatched: 6. The CDR3 has 16 amino acids. CDR3: CASSSASGRAPGELFF. The CDR3, as DNA: TGCGCCAGCAGCTCGGCTAGCGGGAGGGCCCCCGGGGAGCTGTTTTTT.

V usage is TRBV13 and J usage is TRBJ1-4; no firm D call. V lost 0 bases to trimming and J lost 7 bases, with 6 bases between them. Germline CDR1 is PRHDT and CDR2 is FYEKMQ (reference sequence). The CDR3 runs to 13 residues. CDR3 DNA: TGTGCCAGCAGCTTAGGCCGGAGTGAAAAACTGTTTTTT. Its translation: CASSLGRSEKLFF.

CDR3 bases: TGTGCCAGCATCGGGACAGGGTCGTTAGGCACTGAAGCTTTCTTT. Translation: CASIGTGSLGTEAFF. The chain carries TRBV5-8 and TRBJ1-1; 9 bases line up with TRBD1. There are 15 residues in the CDR3. Trimming cost V 6 bases and J 4 bases; bases outside gene matches: 10. The V gene's germline CDR1 is SGHTS and CDR2 YDEGEE.

This chain connects TRBV6-5 to TRBJ2-1; 10 nucleotides match TRBD1. Per germline, CDR1 MNHEY and CDR2 SVGAGI. The CDR3 is 14 residues long. The J segment lost 9 bases and the V segment lost 6 bases, leaving 8 bases of the junction unmatched. The CDR3 loop reads CASSTRQGAGEQFF. The CDR3 DNA is TGTGCCAGCAGCACAAGACAGGGGGCCGGTGAGCAGTTCTTC.

J is TRBJ2-7 and V is TRBV6-6, with 12 positions matching TRBD2. V dropped 8 bases and J dropped 6; count of bases not matched to a gene: 11. The CDR3 runs to 15 residues. From germline, CDR1 is MNHNY and CDR2 SVGAGI (reference sequence). The CDR3 spells CASALAGGPESEQYF. The DNA of the CDR3 is TGTGCCAGCGCCCTAGCGGGAGGGCCCGAGAGCGAGCAGTACTTC.

The chain has TRBV2 and TRBJ2-5; 8 bases line up with TRBD2. The CDR3 consists of 15 residues. V was pared by 6 bases and J by 4 bases, with 10 bases of the junction left unmatched. Germline V gene sequence: CDR1 SNHLY, CDR2 FYNNEI. The CDR3: CASSQLRTSGETQYF. The CDR3 DNA reads as TGTGCCAGCAGCCAACTCCGAACTAGCGGAGAGACCCAGTACTTC.

DNA for the CDR3: TGTGCCAGCAGCCAACCTTGGACAGGGCTCGGTGGCTACACCTTC. This gives the protein CASSQPWTGLGGYTF. V and J are TRBV5-8 and TRBJ1-2; 8 positions agree with TRBD1. CDR1 SGHTS and CDR2 YDEGEE come from the germline V gene. CDR3 length equals 15 residues. V was pared by 4 bases and J by 7 bases, with 12 bases of the junction left unmatched.

V usage is TRBV18 and J usage is TRBJ2-7, with a tentative D call TRBD1 (5 bases). This CDR3 has 15 amino acids. The germline V and J ends were trimmed by 4 bases and 2 bases, with 15 bases remaining between them. Germline lookup yields CDR1 KGHSH and CDR2 LQKENI. The CDR3 nucleotides read TGTGCCAGCTCACGAGAAGCCAGGGCCGCCTACGAGCAGTACTTC. This gives the protein CASSREARAAYEQYF. The whole variable domain, filled in from reference TRBV18 and TRBJ2-7, reads NAGVMQNPRHLVRRRGQEARLRCSPMKGHSHVYWYRQLPEEGLKFMVYLQKENIIDESGMPKERFSAEFPKEGPSILRIQQVVRGDSAAYFCASSREARAAYEQYFGPGTRLTVT.

This clone was seen a few times. The genes are TRBV30 and TRBJ1-1, with 11 bases lining up with TRBD1. CDR3 size: 14 residues. CDR1 and CDR2 from the germline V gene are GTSNPN and SVGIG (reference sequence). V trimming: 3 bases; J trimming: 1 base; junction bases outside the gene matches: 1. CDR3 bases: TGTGCCTGGAGGGGACAGGGGGAGAACACTGAAGCTTTCTTT. Protein product: CAWRGQGENTEAFF.

In the case of this clone: A junction end diverges from the germline sequence, so it may reflect a read error. This chain joins TRBV19 and TRBJ1-5, with TRBD1 matching 12 bases. The CDR3 consists of 15 residues. Germline V gene data show CDR1 as LNHDA and CDR2 as SQIVND (reference sequence). CDR3 nucleotide sequence: TGTGCCAGTAGCGCCGGGACAGGGGGCAACCAGCCCCAGCATTTT. Translated: CASSAGTGGNQPQHF.

This chain connects TRBV7-8 to TRBJ2-4, with TRBD2 as a possible D gene (6 bases). Germline loops: CDR1 SGHVS, CDR2 FQNEAQ. V shed 5 bases and J shed 8 bases, with 10 bases lying between them. The CDR3 runs 12 residues. CDR3 bases: TGTGCCAGCAGCCGACTAGTTGACATTCAGTACTTC. Its protein product is CASSRLVDIQYF.

The count of this clone is one. The chain is built from TRBV7-8 and TRBJ2-7, with D perhaps matching TRBD1 (6 bases). Germline V gives CDR1 SGHVS, CDR2 FQNEAQ. The CDR3 consists of 13 residues. Trimming removed 3 bases at V and 3 bases at J, with 9 bases between. The CDR3 loop reads CASSFRGIYEQYF. CDR3 bases: TGTGCCAGCAGCTTCAGGGGTATCTACGAGCAGTACTTC.

The chain uses TRBV7-2 and TRBJ2-1; TRBD2 matches 10 bases. The CDR3 has 15 residues. CDR1 and CDR2 (germline): SGHTA, FQGNSA. The V segment lost 3 bases and the J segment 6 bases; nucleotides outside the gene matches: 5. The CDR3 nucleotides are TGTGCCAGCAGCTTCTCTAGCGGGAGTTCCAATGAGCAGTTCTTC. Protein: CASSFSSGSSNEQFF.

The V and J genes are TRBV12-5 and TRBJ2-4; 7 positions agree with TRBD2. V shed 2 bases, J shed 4 bases, and the junction held 2 bases outside the gene matches. Germline loops: CDR1 LGHNT, CDR2 FRNRAP. This CDR3 comprises 14 residues. CDR3 protein: CASGLSGRKNIQYF. The DNA of the CDR3 is TGTGCTAGTGGTTTGTCCGGGAGGAAAAACATTCAGTACTTC.

This chain uses TRBV5-4 with TRBJ2-7, with TRBD2 matching 9 bases. The CDR3 contains 14 residues. After removal of 4 bases from V and 5 bases from J, the junction contained 7 bases not matched to a gene. The germline gives CDR1 SGHNT, CDR2 YYREEE (reference sequence). The DNA for the CDR3 is TGTGCCAGCAGCCCCCCTCTAGCGGGAAACGAGCAGTACTTC. Residues: CASSPPLAGNEQYF.

The CDR3 DNA reads TGCGCCAGCAGCGCAACAGGGAGGGCCCAAGAGACCCAGTACTTC. Its protein is CASSATGRAQETQYF. V gene TRBV5-1 combines with J gene TRBJ2-5, with D maybe TRBD2 (7 bases). The CDR3 has 15 residues. V was clipped by 4 bases and J by 1 base, with 14 bases between them. Germline lookup yields CDR1 SGHRS and CDR2 YFSETQ.

V gene TRBV7-2 combines with J gene TRBJ2-7; D gene unclear. The CDR3 covers 14 residues. V was trimmed by 1 base and J by 5 bases, leaving 12 bases between them. The germline V gene encodes CDR1 SGHTA and CDR2 FQGNSA. CDR3 region: CASSLGPEQDEQYF. CDR3 bases: TGTGCCAGCAGCTTAGGACCTGAGCAGGACGAGCAGTACTTC.

The gene calls are TRBV20-1 and TRBJ2-7, with TRBD1 matching 8 bases. J gave up 5 bases and V 3 bases, and 12 bases lay outside the gene matches. There are 15 residues in the CDR3. Germline lookup yields CDR1 DFQATT and CDR2 SNEGSKA (reference sequence). The CDR3 loop reads CSASDSTGDRNEQYF. DNA for the CDR3: TGCAGTGCTAGTGACTCGACAGGGGACAGGAACGAGCAGTACTTC.

The chain employs TRBV5-1 and TRBJ2-2; the match to TRBD2 covers 12 bases. In germline, CDR1 is SGHRS, CDR2 YFSETQ. There are 19 residues in the CDR3. J gave up 5 bases and V 4 bases, and 15 bases lay outside the gene matches. CDR3 region: CASSVNPTSGSSWTGELFF. The CDR3 DNA sequence: TGCGCCAGCAGCGTGAACCCGACTAGCGGGAGTAGCTGGACCGGGGAGCTGTTTTTT.

The V and J genes are TRBV6-6 and TRBJ2-7; D gene unclear. The CDR3 is made up of 11 amino acids. Germline CDR1 and CDR2: MNHNY and SVGAGI (reference sequence). The V gene lost 6 bases and the J gene lost 6 bases, with 9 bases spanning the gap. The CDR3: CASSPAREQYF. The CDR3, as DNA: TGTGCCAGCAGCCCAGCGCGCGAGCAGTACTTC.

This clone showed up just a few times. As DNA, the CDR3 is TGTGCCAGCAGTGGGACTAGCGGGAGTGAGCAGTTCTTC. Its protein is CASSGTSGSEQFF. The chain has TRBV27 and TRBJ2-1; 14 nucleotides agree with TRBD2. V was pared by 5 bases and J by 9 bases, with 0 bases of the junction left unmatched. Germline assignment: CDR1 MNHEY and CDR2 SMNVEV (reference sequence). The CDR3 length is 13 residues.

The chain is built from TRBV6-5 and TRBJ1-1; weak D call: TRBD1 (6 bases). The germline CDR1 and CDR2 sequences are MNHEY and SVGAGI. The V and J ends lost 8 bases and 5 bases respectively, with 21 bases between them. The CDR3 spans 15 residues. CDR3 sequence reads: CASSRDIQLGTEAFF. For the CDR3, the DNA is TGTGCCAGCTCCCGGGACATCCAACTCGGAACTGAAGCTTTCTTT.